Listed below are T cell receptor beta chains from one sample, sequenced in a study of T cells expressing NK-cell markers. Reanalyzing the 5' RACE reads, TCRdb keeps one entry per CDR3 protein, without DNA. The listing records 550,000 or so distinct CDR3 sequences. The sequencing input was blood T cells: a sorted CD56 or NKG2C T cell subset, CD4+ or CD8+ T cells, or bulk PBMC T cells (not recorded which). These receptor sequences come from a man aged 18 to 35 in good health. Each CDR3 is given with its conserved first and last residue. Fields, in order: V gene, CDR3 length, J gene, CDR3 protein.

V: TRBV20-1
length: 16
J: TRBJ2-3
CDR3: CSASPQGRDITDTQYF

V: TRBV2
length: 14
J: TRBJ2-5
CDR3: CASTRGRYQETQYF

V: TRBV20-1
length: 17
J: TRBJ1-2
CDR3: CSARDGTGVLSDYGYTF

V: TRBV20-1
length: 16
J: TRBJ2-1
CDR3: CSARVVVGLDDREQFF

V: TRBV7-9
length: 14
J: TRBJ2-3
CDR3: CASSTTGGQGTQYF

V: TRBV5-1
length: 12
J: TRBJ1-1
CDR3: CASSLTGIEAFF

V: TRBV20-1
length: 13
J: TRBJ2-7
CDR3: CSARLGQGAWQYF

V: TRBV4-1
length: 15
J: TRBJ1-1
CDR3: CASSQDMRLNTEAFF

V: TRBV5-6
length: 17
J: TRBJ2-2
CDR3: CASSFLRGTGDTGELFF

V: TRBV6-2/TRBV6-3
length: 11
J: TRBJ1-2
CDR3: CASSVNYGYTF

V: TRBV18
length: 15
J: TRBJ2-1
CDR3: CASSPGQGAGNEQFF

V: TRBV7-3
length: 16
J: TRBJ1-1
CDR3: CASSPYGTGMNTEAFF

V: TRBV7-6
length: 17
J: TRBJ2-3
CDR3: CASSLLVGGISSDTQYF

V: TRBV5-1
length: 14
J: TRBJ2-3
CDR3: CASSLGQGEDTQYF

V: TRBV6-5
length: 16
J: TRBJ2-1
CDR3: CASSYSMRQGVNEQFF

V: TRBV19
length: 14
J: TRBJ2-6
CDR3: CASVEVSGANVLTF

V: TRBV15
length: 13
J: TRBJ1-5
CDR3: CATSSIGNQPQHF

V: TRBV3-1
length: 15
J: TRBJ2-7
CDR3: CASSPLAAASYEQYF

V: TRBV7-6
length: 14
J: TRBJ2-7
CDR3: CASSSGLFPYEQYF

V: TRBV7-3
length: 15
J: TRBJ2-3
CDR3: CASSLTGSGTDTQYF

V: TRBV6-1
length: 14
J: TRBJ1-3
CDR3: CATQQGGVGNTIYF

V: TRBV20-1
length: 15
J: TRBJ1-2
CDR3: CSARDRVRQYYGYTF

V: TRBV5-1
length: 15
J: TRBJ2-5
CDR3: CASSPNTGSGETQYF

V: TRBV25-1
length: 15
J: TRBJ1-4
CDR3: CASSGQASSNEKLFF

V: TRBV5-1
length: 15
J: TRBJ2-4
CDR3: CASSLARGAKNIQYF

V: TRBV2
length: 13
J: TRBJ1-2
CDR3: CASFTDSNYGYTF

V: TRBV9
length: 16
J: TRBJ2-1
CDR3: CASSQLAGTVYNEQFF

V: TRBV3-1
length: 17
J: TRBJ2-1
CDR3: CASSLSLAGVGYNEQFF

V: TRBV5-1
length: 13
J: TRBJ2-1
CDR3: CASREQGTLESFF

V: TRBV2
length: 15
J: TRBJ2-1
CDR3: CASRAVRGVYNEQFF

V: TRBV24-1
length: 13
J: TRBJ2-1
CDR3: CATSDSSGSVLFF

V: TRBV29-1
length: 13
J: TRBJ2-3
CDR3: CSVDPIVGHTQYF

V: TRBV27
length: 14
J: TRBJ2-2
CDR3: CASSPSQGNGELFF

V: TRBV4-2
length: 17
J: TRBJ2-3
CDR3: CASSQDHAGGYTDTQYF

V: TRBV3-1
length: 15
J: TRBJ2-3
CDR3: CASSRAGASTDTQYF

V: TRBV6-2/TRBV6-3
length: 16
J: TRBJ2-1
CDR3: CASRRLAGPSYNEQFF

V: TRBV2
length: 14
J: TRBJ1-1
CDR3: CASSDQTGNTEAFF

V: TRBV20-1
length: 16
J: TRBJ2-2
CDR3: CSATRSPRVGTGELFF

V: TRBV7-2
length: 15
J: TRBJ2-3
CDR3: CASSFLGRAGDTQYF

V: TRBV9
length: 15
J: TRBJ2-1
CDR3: CASSVAGAYGNEQFF

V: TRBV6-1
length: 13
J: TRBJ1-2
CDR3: CASTYRTGSGYTF

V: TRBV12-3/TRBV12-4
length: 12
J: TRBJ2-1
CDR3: CASSLAGVRAGF

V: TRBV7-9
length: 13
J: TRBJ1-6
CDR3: CASRGDGYSPLHF

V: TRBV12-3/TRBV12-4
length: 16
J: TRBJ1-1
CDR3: CASRPTGFSMNTEAFF

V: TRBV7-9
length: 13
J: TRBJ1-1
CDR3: CASSLVGAVEAFF

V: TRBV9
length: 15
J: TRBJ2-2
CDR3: CASSVGGGSAGELFF

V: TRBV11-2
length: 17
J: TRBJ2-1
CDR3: CASSLDMTGALYNEQFF